This TCR beta chain was observed in a study of cytomegalovirus exposure and HLA in healthy donors. Primers included in the PCR were 60 Vbeta and 13 Jbeta primers. The table came from immunoSEQ multiplex PCR; TCRdb's copy has only in-frame clones and leaves some out. This sample's table reports 200,000 or so clones. Notes on the study in general: With DRB1 most and HLA-C fewest, TCR association rates differed between HLA loci in a later analysis. The study labeled around 160 TCR beta chains cytomegalovirus-associated.

Details on this clone: As yet, its antigen is unknown.

The V gene end was trimmed by 6 bases and the J gene end by 3 bases; junction bases not matched to a gene: 5. Germline CDR1 SGHAT, CDR2 FQNNGV. The CDR3 contains 15 residues. V is TRBV11-2 and J is TRBJ2-7; 13 positions agree with TRBD2. The TCR comes from a girl aged 2 to 9 in good health and CMV-seropositive. The sequencing input was PBMCs. For the CDR3, the DNA is TGTGCCAGCAGGTGGAGGACTAGCGGGAGCTACGAGCAGTACTTC. Its translation is CASRWRTSGSYEQYF.